The next 22 T cell receptor beta chains were all read from a single sample in a study of OX40 agonist ivuxolimab in advanced cancers. Produced via immunoSEQ multiplex PCR; TCRdb's table is partial and in-frame only. The table lists about 73,000 clones, approximately 91% of them singletons, with 0.78% in the top ten. The material sequenced was CD4+ or CD8+ T cells sorted from blood, taken in a trial of the OX40 agonist ivuxolimab. The receptors here all came from an adult with an advanced solid tumor such as melanoma, head and neck, liver or kidney cancer.

This chain connects TRBV7-3 to TRBJ2-6; TRBD1 agrees at 10 bases. V was pared by 5 bases and J by 3 bases, with 10 bases of the junction left unmatched. This CDR3 is 18 amino acids long. CDR1 is SGHTA and CDR2 is FQGTGA in the germline V gene. CDR3 loop: CASSVGQGSLVGANVLTF. The CDR3 DNA reads as TGTGCCAGCAGCGTGGGACAGGGGTCTCTTGTTGGGGCCAACGTCCTGACTTTC.

A remark on this clone: At the DNA level, this CDR3 is encoded by other sequences in the same sample as well. The chain carries TRBV5-6 and TRBJ1-4; TRBD1 matches 8 bases. Germline loops: CDR1 SGHDT, CDR2 YYEEEE. The J segment lost 8 bases and the V segment lost 0 bases, leaving 6 bases of the junction unmatched. This CDR3 has 15 residues. Here the CDR3 reads CASSLETGGNEKLFF. The DNA of the CDR3 is TGTGCCAGCAGCTTGGAAACAGGGGGTAACGAAAAACTGTTTTTT. Full variable domain (outside the CDR3, taken from reference TRBV5-6 and TRBJ1-4): DAGVTQSPTHLIKTRGQQVTLRCSPKSGHDTVSWYQQALGQGPQFIFQYYEEEERQRGNFPDRFSGHQFPNYSSELNVNALLLGDSALYLCASSLETGGNEKLFFGSGTQLSVL.

The genes are TRBV4-1 and TRBJ1-1, with 7 bases matching TRBD1. The ends lost 0 bases at V and 5 bases at J; junction bases unmatched: 12. There are 17 residues in the CDR3. From germline, CDR1 is MGHRA and CDR2 YSYEKL. CDR3 in DNA: TGCGCCAGCAGCCAAGAGAGGTTTGGGAGCAGGGGGACTGAAGCTTTCTTT. It codes for CASSQERFGSRGTEAFF.

V gene TRBV6-5 combines with J gene TRBJ2-7; TRBD1 is a possible D gene (7 bases). V was shortened by 2 bases and J by 0 bases, with 8 bases between the two germline ends. Germline loops: CDR1 MNHEY, CDR2 SVGAGI. The CDR3 is made up of 14 amino acids. The DNA for the CDR3 is TGTGCCAGCAGTTACCAGGGGGGCTCCTACGAGCAGTACTTC. This codes for CASSYQGGSYEQYF.

Remarks on this clone: Other DNA sequences of this sample code for an identical CDR3. The chain couples TRBV2 to TRBJ1-3; D call uncertain. V gave up 2 bases and J gave up 4 bases, with 6 bases separating them. CDR3 length: 13 amino acids. The germline V gene encodes CDR1 SNHLY and CDR2 FYNNEI. This CDR3 is CASSESSGNTIYF. CDR3 sequence (DNA): TGTGCCAGCAGTGAATCCTCGGGAAACACCATATATTTT.

This clone was observed a single time. In nucleotides, the CDR3 is TGCGCCAGCATACCCCCTTGGGGGACTGAAGCTTTCTTT. Its protein is CASIPPWGTEAFF. The J gene is TRBJ1-1, the V gene TRBV5-1; a weak D match, TRBD1 (5 bases). Trimming took off 6 bases at V and 5 bases at J, with 14 bases between the two ends. The CDR3 loop spans 13 amino acids. CDR1 is SGHRS, CDR2 YFSETQ, per germline.

The table lists this clone with a count of one. The chain recombines TRBV7-3 with TRBJ2-1, with TRBD1 matching over 12 bases. From germline, CDR1 is SGHTA and CDR2 FQGTGA. The CDR3 has 16 amino acids. V lost 0 bases to trimming and J lost 7 bases; unmatched junction nucleotides: 4. The CDR3 is CASSLTGQGARNEQFF. The CDR3 nucleotides are TGTGCCAGCAGCTTAACGGGACAGGGGGCAAGGAATGAGCAGTTCTTC.

This clone showed up just a few times. This chain uses TRBV19 with TRBJ2-7, with 8 bases aligning to TRBD2. The ends lost 6 bases at V and 4 bases at J; junction bases unmatched: 8. Germline V gene lookup returns CDR1 LNHDA and CDR2 SQIVND (reference sequence). This CDR3 has 14 amino acids. CDR3 sequence reads: CASSISQREYEQYF. As DNA, the CDR3 is TGTGCCAGTAGCATATCCCAGCGGGAGTACGAGCAGTACTTC.

The genes are TRBV11-2 and TRBJ2-5, with a possible D match to TRBD1 (6 bases). Germline V gives CDR1 SGHAT, CDR2 FQNNGV. This CDR3 is built from 14 residues. Trimming took off 2 bases at V and 5 bases at J, with 12 bases between the two ends. The CDR3 is CASSLSNRAETQYF. The CDR3 nucleotides read TGTGCCAGCAGCTTATCCAACAGGGCGGAGACCCAGTACTTC. Full variable domain (remainder filled in from reference TRBV11-2 and TRBJ2-5): EAGVAQSPRYKIIEKRQSVAFWCNPISGHATLYWYQQILGQGPKLLIQFQNNGVVDDSQLPKDRFSAERLKGVDSTLKIQPAKLEDSAVYLCASSLSNRAETQYFGPGTRLLVL.

This clone was recorded once. This chain joins TRBV28 and TRBJ2-2; D ambiguous. The germline V gene has CDR1 MDHEN and CDR2 SYDVKM. This CDR3 region has 12 residues. Trimming removed 2 bases at V and 6 bases at J, with 4 bases between. The CDR3 coding sequence is TGTGCCAGCAGTTTAAAACCCGGGGAGCTGTTTTTT. Its translation: CASSLKPGELFF.

This rearrangement joins TRBV27 to TRBJ2-7; TRBD1 aligns across 7 bases. The CDR3 contains 14 residues. From germline, CDR1 is MNHEY and CDR2 SMNVEV (reference sequence). The V and J ends lost 5 bases and 1 base, in that order; junction bases with no gene match: 5. Here the CDR3 DNA reads TGTGCCAGCAGTACGGACAGGAATTCCTACGAGCAGTACTTC. This codes for CASSTDRNSYEQYF.

This chain connects TRBV7-9 to TRBJ1-1, with 7 bases lining up with TRBD1. Germline loops: CDR1 SEHNR, CDR2 FQNEAQ (reference sequence). J was trimmed by 1 base and V by 3 bases; bases with no gene match: 2. This CDR3 spans 14 amino acids. CDR3 loop: CASSLTGTNTEAFF. The DNA for the CDR3 is TGTGCCAGCAGCTTGACAGGGACGAACACTGAAGCTTTCTTT.

The chain is built from TRBV13 and TRBJ2-5; D not certain. The germline V gene has CDR1 PRHDT and CDR2 FYEKMQ (reference sequence). The V gene lost 8 bases and the J gene lost 0 bases, with 19 bases spanning the gap. This CDR3 has 16 amino acids. The CDR3 loop is CASPNDGRLNQETQYF. DNA for the CDR3: TGTGCCAGCCCTAATGACGGACGCCTTAACCAAGAGACCCAGTACTTC.

This chain joins TRBV6-6 and TRBJ1-5; 9 nucleotides align to TRBD1. J was trimmed by 1 base and V by 5 bases; bases with no gene match: 6. The germline CDR1 and CDR2 sequences are MNHNY and SVGAGI (reference sequence). The CDR3 runs to 16 residues. CDR3 bases: TGTGCCAGCAGTCGAACAGGGGGCTCGAGCAATCAGCCCCAGCATTTT. Its protein is CASSRTGGSSNQPQHF.

This clone was picked up one time. The V gene is TRBV4-1, the J gene TRBJ2-7; 7 bases agree with TRBD2. Unmatched junction bases numbered 8, after V lost 6 bases and J lost 0 bases. The length of the CDR3 is 15 residues. Germline assignment: CDR1 MGHRA and CDR2 YSYEKL. The CDR3 loop is CASSYKRDSSYEQYF. In nucleotides, the CDR3 is TGCGCCAGCAGTTATAAGCGGGATAGCTCCTACGAGCAGTACTTC.

The J gene is TRBJ2-7, the V gene TRBV4-1, with D perhaps TRBD2 (6 bases). V lost 1 base to trimming and J lost 4 bases, with 14 bases between them. CDR1 is MGHRA, CDR2 YSYEKL, per germline. The CDR3 extends over 15 amino acids. CDR3 nucleotides: TGCGCCAGCAGCCAAGGGACTACTAACTGGTACGAGCAGTACTTC. Amino acids: CASSQGTTNWYEQYF.

There are a few counts of this clone. The rearrangement joins TRBV18 to TRBJ1-1, with D hard to call. This CDR3 is built from 13 residues. Per the germline V gene, CDR1 is KGHSH and CDR2 is LQKENI. Deletions cut 2 bases from V and 1 base from J, with 5 bases between. CDR3 DNA sequence: TGTGCCAGCTCACCAGACAAGAACACTGAAGCTTTCTTT. It translates to CASSPDKNTEAFF.

This sequence joins TRBV10-3 and TRBJ2-3, with TRBD1 matching over 7 bases. The length of the CDR3 is 17 residues. Germline V lookup: CDR1 ENHRY, CDR2 SYGVKD. V lost 6 bases and J lost 6; bases outside the gene matches: 18. Here the CDR3 DNA reads TGTGCCATCAGCGCCAAGGGGGCGAGGACCCCGGCCGATACGCAGTATTTT. As protein: CAISAKGARTPADTQYF.

The chain couples TRBV19 to TRBJ1-2; TRBD1 aligns across 7 bases. This CDR3 region has 13 residues. Germline CDR1 reads LNHDA; CDR2 reads SQIVND (reference sequence). After removal of 3 bases from V and 5 bases from J, the junction contained 3 bases not matched to a gene. CDR3 loop: CASSIGTAYGYTF. The CDR3 bases are TGTGCCAGTAGTATCGGGACAGCATATGGCTACACCTTC.

The chain has TRBV7-2 and TRBJ2-6; no firm D call. V gave up 3 bases and J gave up 2 bases, with 2 bases separating them. This CDR3 has 13 amino acids. Per germline, CDR1 SGHTA and CDR2 FQGNSA. CDR3 amino acids: CASSFTGANVLTF. CDR3 nucleotides: TGTGCCAGCAGCTTTACTGGGGCCAACGTCCTGACTTTC.

The chain is built from TRBV11-1 and TRBJ2-4; either TRBD1 or TRBD2 may fit D (5 bases each). The CDR3 totals 12 residues. Germline V gives CDR1 SGHAT, CDR2 FQDESV (reference sequence). V was clipped by 5 bases and J by 8 bases, with 10 bases between them. CDR3 amino acids: CASSLRDDIQYF. The CDR3 nucleotides read TGTGCCAGCAGCCTCCGGGACGACATTCAGTACTTC.

The CDR3 loop reads CASSFSRVGGEQFF. In DNA, the CDR3 is TGTGCCAGCAGCTTCTCGCGAGTAGGGGGTGAGCAGTTCTTC. The chain couples TRBV7-9 to TRBJ2-1; a possible D gene is TRBD1 (6 bases). The ends were cut back, 3 bases at V and 9 bases at J, with 15 bases in the middle. There are 14 residues in the CDR3. The germline V gene encodes CDR1 SEHNR and CDR2 FQNEAQ (reference sequence).